This TCR beta chain came from a study of read filtering for tumor transcriptome and immune sequencing. For the study at large: R-ISS stage counts were 8 or 9 for I, approximately 15 for II, 7 for III. Whole-transcriptome libraries were prepared after DNase treatment.

The library was built from about 400 ng RNA with molecular barcoded adaptors for alpha/delta and beta/gamma chains. Each CDR3 protein gets one entry after TCRdb re-called the reads with MiXCR. This table holds fewer than 150,000 distinct CDR3 sequences, 10% to 15% found once. Germline V lookup: CDR1 WSHSY, CDR2 SAAADI. The CDR3 has 13 amino acids. V gave up 7 bases and J gave up 1 base, with 10 bases separating them. The TCR comes from a donor aged 40 or older with multiple myeloma. Sequencing was done on a sample of a population of CD138-negative cells sorted from bone marrow. The chain uses TRBV10-2 and TRBJ2-5; D is uncertain. The CDR3 DNA follows: TGCGCCAGCAAATTAAGGAGCCAAGAGACCCAGTACTTC. It codes for CASKLRSQETQYF.